The 17 T cell receptor beta chains given below trace back to one sample, sequenced in a study. Profiled with immunoSEQ multiplex PCR; TCRdb holds only in-frame clones, not every one. The sample yields approximately 53,000 clones, approximately 93% seen once. The specimen was PBMCs. Receptors originate from a man aged 40-50 years with rheumatoid arthritis.

J is TRBJ2-5 and V is TRBV6-5; TRBD1 matches at 11 bases. CDR3 length: 15 amino acids. From germline, CDR1 is MNHEY and CDR2 SVGAGI. With 2 bases clipped from V and 7 bases from J, the junction kept 6 bases outside the gene matches. Written as DNA, the CDR3 is TGTGCCAGCAGTTACCAGGGACAGGGGGGGACGACCCAGTACTTC. Translation gives CASSYQGQGGTTQYF.

This chain links TRBV27 with TRBJ2-1; TRBD2 matches 10 bases. V was pared by 5 bases and J by 0 bases, with 4 bases of the junction left unmatched. The CDR3 has 16 amino acids. Germline V gives CDR1 MNHEY, CDR2 SMNVEV (reference sequence). The chain's CDR3 is CASSGASGGSYNEQFF. The CDR3 region has the DNA TGTGCCAGCAGTGGGGCTAGCGGGGGCTCCTACAATGAGCAGTTCTTC.

The V gene is TRBV5-1, the J gene TRBJ2-3; D is undetermined. The germline gives CDR1 SGHRS, CDR2 YFSETQ. V was cut by 4 bases and J by 4 bases, with 10 bases left in between. The CDR3 is made up of 13 amino acids. CDR3 residues: CASSPIPPDTQYF. Written as DNA, the CDR3 is TGCGCCAGCAGCCCGATACCCCCAGATACGCAGTATTTT.

The J gene is TRBJ2-1, the V gene TRBV24-1, with D possibly TRBD1 on 5 matching bases. V dropped 6 bases and J dropped 2 bases, with 10 bases sitting between them. The CDR3 length is 14 residues. In germline, CDR1 is KGHDR, CDR2 SFDVKD. The CDR3 region has the DNA TGTGCCACCAGTCCCACAGGAGCCTACAATGAGCAGTTCTTC. Translated, it gives CATSPTGAYNEQFF.

The chain has TRBV4-1 and TRBJ2-7, with D tentatively TRBD2 (6 bases). V was cut by 8 bases and J by 1 base, with 12 bases left in between. The CDR3 has 13 amino acids. Germline loops: CDR1 MGHRA, CDR2 YSYEKL. CDR3 DNA: TGCGCCAGCTCGGGAGCGGCATCCTACGAGCAGTACTTC. It is translated as CASSGAASYEQYF.

This chain joins TRBV2 and TRBJ2-7; a weak D match, TRBD2 (6 bases). Germline V gene sequence: CDR1 SNHLY, CDR2 FYNNEI. The CDR3 totals 15 residues. V gave up 2 bases and J gave up 5 bases, with 16 bases separating them. The CDR3: CASSEYWGVKDEQYF. CDR3 DNA: TGTGCCAGCAGTGAATACTGGGGGGTCAAGGACGAGCAGTACTTC.

The chain is built from TRBV28 and TRBJ2-1; 8 nucleotides match TRBD2. The germline V gene has CDR1 MDHEN and CDR2 SYDVKM. V was pared by 7 bases and J by 0 bases, with 8 bases of the junction left unmatched. The CDR3 has 16 amino acids. The CDR3 loop is CASTISTSGSYNEQFF. CDR3 nucleotide sequence: TGTGCCAGCACAATTTCAACTAGCGGCTCCTACAATGAGCAGTTCTTC. The variable domain in full, completed from reference TRBV28 and TRBJ2-1, reads DVKVTQSSRYLVKRTGEKVFLECVQDMDHENMFWYRQDPGLGLRLIYFSYDVKMKEKGDIPEGYSVSREKKERFSLILESASTNQTSMYLCASTISTSGSYNEQFFGPGTRLTVL.

This clone was counted once. The chain employs TRBV7-3 and TRBJ1-1; no firm D call. Between the trimmed V and J ends, which lost 7 bases and 11 bases, there was a span of 23 bases. Germline V gene sequence: CDR1 SGHTA, CDR2 FQGTGA. This CDR3 region has 14 residues. This CDR3 is CASTVGEKGIRAFF. The CDR3 DNA follows: TGTGCCAGCACCGTTGGGGAGAAAGGGATCCGGGCTTTCTTT.

The chain has TRBV5-4 and TRBJ2-7, with D uncertain. Trimming cost V 0 bases and J 1 base, with 8 bases left between them. The germline V gene encodes CDR1 SGHNT and CDR2 YYREEE (reference sequence). This CDR3 has 14 amino acids. The chain's CDR3 is CASSLEGISYEQYF. The DNA of the CDR3 is TGTGCCAGCAGCTTGGAAGGGATTTCCTACGAGCAGTACTTC.

The V and J genes are TRBV10-3 and TRBJ2-5, with a tentative D call TRBD2 (7 bases). CDR3 size: 15 residues. The germline V gene has CDR1 ENHRY and CDR2 SYGVKD. V lost 3 bases and J 1 base, leaving 12 bases between the germline ends. The CDR3 is CAISESGGFQETQYF. The CDR3 DNA is TGTGCCATCAGTGAATCGGGGGGCTTCCAAGAGACCCAGTACTTC.

The V gene is TRBV7-6, the J gene TRBJ1-2; 11 bases match TRBD1. The germline V gene has CDR1 SGHVS and CDR2 FNYEAQ. CDR3 length equals 14 residues. J was trimmed by 6 bases and V by 4 bases; bases with no gene match: 4. The CDR3 here is CASSSGTGGHGYTF. The CDR3 DNA sequence: TGTGCCAGCAGCTCCGGGACAGGGGGACATGGCTACACCTTC.

This rearrangement joins TRBV7-2 to TRBJ2-1; no reliable D call. The CDR3 runs to 15 residues. Trimming stripped 3 bases from V and 2 bases from J, with 11 bases between. Germline CDR1 reads SGHTA; CDR2 reads FQGNSA. The CDR3 DNA follows: TGTGCCAGCAGCTTGGTGCGTGGGACCTACAATGAGCAGTTCTTC. The encoded protein is CASSLVRGTYNEQFF.

This sequence joins TRBV11-3 and TRBJ2-1; possible D gene TRBD2, 5 bases. The CDR3 sequence is 16 residues long. Trimming removed 0 bases from V and 6 bases from J, with 15 bases in between. Germline V gene sequence: CDR1 SGHNT, CDR2 YENEEA. The CDR3 sequence: CASSLDSPGIGNEQFF. In nucleotides, the CDR3 is TGTGCCAGCAGCTTAGACTCCCCGGGGATAGGCAATGAGCAGTTCTTC.

The chain couples TRBV5-6 to TRBJ1-2; TRBD1 aligns across 9 bases. Germline CDR1 reads SGHDT; CDR2 reads YYEEEE. With V trimmed by 2 bases and J by 8 bases, 10 bases remained unmatched. The CDR3 runs to 15 residues. The CDR3 DNA follows: TGTGCCAGCAGCTTTACAGGGGGCGCCTATAGAGGCTACACCTTC. As protein: CASSFTGGAYRGYTF.

This chain connects TRBV12-3 or TRBV12-4 to TRBJ1-1; D uncertain. Trimming removed 1 base from V and 11 bases from J, with 14 bases in between. The CDR3 is made up of 13 amino acids. In DNA, the CDR3 is TGTGCCAGCAGTTTAGGGAGGAGCTTCGCGGCTTTCTTT. Its protein product is CASSLGRSFAAFF.

The V call is TRBV29-1, the J call TRBJ1-1; D may be TRBD1 (5 bases). The germline CDR1 and CDR2 sequences are SQVTM and ANQGSEA. Trimming took off 7 bases at V and 1 base at J, with 13 bases between the two ends. The CDR3 totals 13 residues. CDR3 sequence reads: CSAVREGNTEAFF. The CDR3 region has the DNA TGCAGCGCCGTCAGGGAGGGGAACACTGAAGCTTTCTTT.

This clone was seen a single time. This chain uses TRBV12-3 or TRBV12-4 with TRBJ2-7, with 10 positions matching TRBD1. V trimming: 6 bases; J trimming: 13 bases; junction bases outside the gene matches: 9. CDR3 size: 12 residues. The CDR3 nucleotides read TGTGCCAGCAGCCCACCGGGACAGGGGCGATACTTC. Translated, it gives CASSPPGQGRYF.